This T cell receptor beta chain originates from a study of cytomegalovirus exposure and HLA in healthy donors. The overall study: The same platform as the approximately 700 first-cohort repertoires was used for the 95 to 150 validation repertoires, a later analysis reported.

The table came from immunoSEQ multiplex PCR; TCRdb's copy has only in-frame clones and leaves some out. Among 150,000 or so clones listed, about 90% were seen once. The approximately 120-subject validation cohort, separate from the roughly 700-subject first cohort, included the donors. In its sample, this clone was seen once. Its specificity is not known. J was trimmed by 1 base and V by 3 bases; bases with no gene match: 6. This CDR3 contains 17 residues. The germline CDR1 and CDR2 sequences are SGHVS and FQNEAQ. Findings and caveats of the study: Altogether, 150 to 200 TCR beta chains were recorded as cytomegalovirus-associated. The classifier was said to identify cytomegalovirus status with high specificity and sensitivity.

Sequenced sample: PBMCs. V and J are TRBV7-8 and TRBJ2-1; TRBD2 aligns across 10 bases. The clonotype was recovered from a woman aged 30 to 39 in good health and CMV-seropositive. The CDR3 DNA reads TGTGCCAGCAGCTTCGAGGCGACTAGCGGGTCCTACAATGAGCAGTTCTTC. It codes for CASSFEATSGSYNEQFF.